This is a list of T cell receptor beta chains from one sample in a study of tumor-infiltrating lymphocytes in primary liver carcinoma. TCRdb re-called the multiplex PCR reads through MiXCR, storing one row per CDR3 protein. The sample consists of over 250,000 distinct CDR3 sequences, approximately 54% of them appearing once. The sample taken for sequencing was peripheral blood. These TCRs come from a woman in her 30s with primary liver carcinoma and hepatitis B virus infection. The CDR3 runs from the conserved cysteine through the conserved F or W. A D gene is named only where the DNA matches it firmly. Some rows mark clone size as missing; the rest say once, few, many or name a class of expanded clone.

V	J	size	D	DNA	CDR3
TRBV4-2	TRBJ2-1	many	.	TGTGCCAGCAGTACAGCCGACGGCGCCCATGAGCAGTTCTTC	CASSTADGAHEQFF
TRBV11-3	TRBJ2-1	.	TRBD1	TGTGCCAGCAGCTTAGATCTGGCAGGGGGCTCCTACAATGAGCAGTTCTTT	CASSLDLAGGSYNEQFF
TRBV11-1	TRBJ2-5	many	.	TGTGCCAGCAGCCCTAAGGTGCTGCGGGCCGACCAAGAGACCCAGTACTTC	CASSPKVLRADQETQYF
TRBV14	TRBJ2-1	many	.	TGTGCCAGCAGCCCCTTCTTAAACCCCTACAATGAGCAGTTCTTC	CASSPFLNPYNEQFF
TRBV6-2/TRBV6-3	TRBJ2-1	.	TRBD2	TGTGCCAGCAGATACGGTAGCGGGAGAAAAGGGAATGAGCAGTTCTTC	CASRYGSGRKGNEQFF
TRBV12-5	TRBJ2-1	many	.	TGTGCTAGTGGTTTGGGACAAATCTCCTACAATGAGCAGTTCTTC	CASGLGQISYNEQFF
TRBV19	TRBJ1-5	.	TRBD1	TGTGCCAGTAGTATCTCCGACAGGGCCAATCAGCCCCAGCATTTT	CASSISDRANQPQHF
TRBV2	TRBJ2-1	.	TRBD1	TGTGCCAGCAGTGCGGGACAGGGGGCGCCCAATGAGCAGTTCTTC	CASSAGQGAPNEQFF
TRBV12-3/TRBV12-4	TRBJ2-7	.	.	TGTGCCAACAGTTTAGAGTCTTCGTCTTCCTACGAGCAGTACTTC	CANSLESSSSYEQYF
TRBV13	TRBJ2-3	many	TRBD2	TGTGCCAGCACCATCAAACTAGCGGGAGCTATAGATACGCAGTATTTT	CASTIKLAGAIDTQYF
TRBV6-2/TRBV6-3	TRBJ1-3	.	.	TGTGCCAGCAGTTTCGGGACTTACTCTGGAAACACCATATATTTT	CASSFGTYSGNTIYF
TRBV11-2	TRBJ2-1	.	TRBD2	TGTGCCAGCGCCTACCGGGGGGTCAACAATGAGCAGTTCTTC	CASAYRGVNNEQFF
TRBV16	TRBJ2-4	few	.	TGTGCCAGCAGCCAATCCGTAAACATTCAGTACTTC	CASSQSVNIQYF
TRBV6-2/TRBV6-3	TRBJ2-5	many	.	TGTGCCAGCAGTTACTTCGTCGGGCTGCGGGACGGCCGCGGGGAGACCCAGTACTTC	CASSYFVGLRDGRGETQYF
TRBV10-1	TRBJ1-1	.	.	TGCGCCAGCAGTAGACACAAGACTGAAGCTTTCTTT	CASSRHKTEAFF
TRBV11-3	TRBJ2-4	.	.	TGTGCCAGCAGCTCGGGAAACGTTGACAGGCACCTAGCCAAAAACATTCAGTACTTC	CASSSGNVDRHLAKNIQYF
TRBV11-2	TRBJ2-7	many	TRBD2	TGTGCCAGCAGCCCTGGACTAGCGGGACTTAACAACGAGCAGTACTTC	CASSPGLAGLNNEQYF
TRBV30	TRBJ2-4	once	TRBD2	TGTGCCTGGAGTAGGGGGACTAGCAGGAACATTCAGTACTTC	CAWSRGTSRNIQYF
TRBV5-6	TRBJ1-2	few	.	TGTGCCAGCAGCCCGTACAGGGTATCGAACTATGGCTACACCTTC	CASSPYRVSNYGYTF
TRBV28	TRBJ2-2	.	TRBD2	TGTGCCAGCACCGGACTAGCGGGAAACACCGGGAAGCTGTTTTTT	CASTGLAGNTGKLFF
TRBV7-9	TRBJ2-7	.	.	TGTCCCAGCAGTTTTGGACCTTACGAGCAGTACTTC	CPSSFGPYEQYF
TRBV13	TRBJ2-2	once	TRBD2	TGTGCCAGCAGCTTTCTAGCGGGAGGGCCCGGGAAGCTGTTTTTT	CASSFLAGGPGKLFF
TRBV12-3/TRBV12-4	TRBJ2-3	.	.	TGTGCCAGCAGGAGCGGAGTCGGCACAGGTACGCAGTATTTT	CASRSGVGTGTQYF
TRBV14	TRBJ2-5	few	.	TGTGCCAGCAGCCAAGAACAGGGCCAGTACTTC	CASSQEQGQYF
TRBV7-9	TRBJ2-4	.	.	TGTGCCAGCAGCTTTTATGGAAACATTCAGTACTTC	CASSFYGNIQYF
TRBV6-5	TRBJ2-2	few	.	TGTGCCAGCAGTTCACCCCCCGGGGAGCTGTTTTTT	CASSSPPGELFF
TRBV4-2	TRBJ2-2	many	.	TGTGCCAGCAGCCAAGACCTTAACCTTGGGGAGCTGTTTTTT	CASSQDLNLGELFF
TRBV12-3/TRBV12-4	TRBJ1-6	few	.	TGTGCCAGCAGTTTAGGACGGGGGAAGAGAGGGGATTCACCCCTCCACTTT	CASSLGRGKRGDSPLHF
TRBV6-2/TRBV6-3	TRBJ1-1	.	.	TGTGCCAGCAGCGATCCGGCAGGGAAGAACACTGAAGCTTTCTTT	CASSDPAGKNTEAFF
TRBV30	TRBJ2-1	.	.	TGTGCCTGGAGTGTAGAGGGGGGAGAGCAGTTCTTC	CAWSVEGGEQFF
TRBV28	TRBJ2-5	.	.	TGTGCCAGCAGAGAGCAGGGAGAGACCCAGTACTTC	CASREQGETQYF
TRBV5-6	TRBJ1-1	.	.	TGTGCCAGCAGTTTGGGAGCGAACACTGAAGCTTCCTTT	CASSLGANTEASF
TRBV12-3/TRBV12-4	TRBJ2-7	.	TRBD1	TGTGCCAGCAGTCTAGACGAAAACAGGGGCGAGCAGTACTTC	CASSLDENRGEQYF
TRBV11-2	TRBJ1-2	many	.	TGTGCCAGCAAAACTGCGGGGAGCTATGGCTACACCTTC	CASKTAGSYGYTF
TRBV11-3	TRBJ2-7	.	.	TGTGCCAGCAGCTTAAACAATCTATGCGAGCAGTACTTC	CASSLNNLCEQYF
TRBV6-2/TRBV6-3	TRBJ2-1	.	TRBD2	TGTGCCAGCAGTGAAAGGGCTCGAAGGGGAGGGGTAGAGCAGTTCTTC	CASSERARRGGVEQFF
TRBV30	TRBJ2-2	.	TRBD1	TGTGCCTTCGACAGGGCGAACACCGGGGAGTTGTTTTTT	CAFDRANTGELFF
TRBV5-4	TRBJ1-2	.	.	TGTGCCAGCAGCTTGGACAGGGCCGTCGATGGCTACACCTTC	CASSLDRAVDGYTF
TRBV7-8	TRBJ1-6	.	.	TGTGCCAGCAGCTTTATAGGGGGGACCGATTCACCCCTCCACTTT	CASSFIGGTDSPLHF